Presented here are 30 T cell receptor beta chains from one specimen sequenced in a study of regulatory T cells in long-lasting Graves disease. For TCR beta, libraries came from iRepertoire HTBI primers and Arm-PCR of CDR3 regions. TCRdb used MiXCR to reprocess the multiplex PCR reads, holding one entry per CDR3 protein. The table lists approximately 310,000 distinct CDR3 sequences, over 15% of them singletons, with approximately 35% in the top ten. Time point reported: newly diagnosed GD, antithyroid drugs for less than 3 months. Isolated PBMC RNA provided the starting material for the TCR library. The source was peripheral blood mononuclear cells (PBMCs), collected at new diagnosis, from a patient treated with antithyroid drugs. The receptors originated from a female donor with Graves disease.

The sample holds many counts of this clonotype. The CDR3 DNA reads as TGTGCCACCAGTGCATCCCGGGGCGAGGGGCAGCCCCAGCATTTT. Its translation: CATSASRGEGQPQHF. The chain couples TRBV24-1 to TRBJ1-5; a weak D match, TRBD1 (5 bases). CDR1 is KGHDR and CDR2 is SFDVKD in the germline V gene. The ends were cut back, 5 bases at V and 7 bases at J, with 17 bases in the middle. The CDR3 is made up of 15 amino acids.

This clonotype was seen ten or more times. CDR3: CASSVVTGSHEQYF. The DNA for the CDR3 is TGTGCCAGCAGTGTTGTAACAGGGTCCCACGAGCAGTACTTC. This sequence joins TRBV2 and TRBJ2-7; a weak D match, TRBD1 (6 bases). The CDR3 is 14 residues long. Germline V CDR1 and CDR2: SNHLY, FYNNEI. V was clipped by 4 bases and J by 5 bases, with 15 bases between them.

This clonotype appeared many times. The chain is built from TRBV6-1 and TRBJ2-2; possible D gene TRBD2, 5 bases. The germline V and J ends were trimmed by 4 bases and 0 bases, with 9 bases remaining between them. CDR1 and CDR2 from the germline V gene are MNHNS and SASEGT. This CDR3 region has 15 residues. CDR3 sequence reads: CASSGLAANTGELFF. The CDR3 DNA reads TGTGCCAGCAGTGGCCTAGCTGCGAACACCGGGGAGCTGTTTTTT.

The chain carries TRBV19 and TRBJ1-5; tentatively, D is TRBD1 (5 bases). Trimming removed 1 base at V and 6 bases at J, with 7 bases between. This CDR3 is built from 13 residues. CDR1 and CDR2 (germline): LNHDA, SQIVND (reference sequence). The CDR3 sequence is CASSIAGSQPQHF. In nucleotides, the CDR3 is TGTGCCAGTAGTATAGCAGGGAGTCAGCCCCAGCATTTT.

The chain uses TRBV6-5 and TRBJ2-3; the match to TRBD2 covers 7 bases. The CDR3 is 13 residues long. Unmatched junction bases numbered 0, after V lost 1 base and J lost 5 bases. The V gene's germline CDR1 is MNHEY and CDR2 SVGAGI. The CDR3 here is CASSYLAGDTQYF. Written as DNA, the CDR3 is TGTGCCAGCAGTTACTTAGCGGGAGATACGCAGTATTTT.

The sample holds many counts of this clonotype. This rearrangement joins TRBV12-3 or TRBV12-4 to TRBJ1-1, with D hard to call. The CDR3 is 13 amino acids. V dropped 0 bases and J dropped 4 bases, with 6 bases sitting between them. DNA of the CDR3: TGTGCCAGCAGTTTAGCGCAAGTCACTGAAGCTTTCTTT. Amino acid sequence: CASSLAQVTEAFF.

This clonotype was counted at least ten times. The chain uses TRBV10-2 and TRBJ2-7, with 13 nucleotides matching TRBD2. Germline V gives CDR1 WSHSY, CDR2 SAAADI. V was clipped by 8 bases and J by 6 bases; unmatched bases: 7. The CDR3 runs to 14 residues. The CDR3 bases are TGCGCCAGCGGCCAGACTAGCGGGAGGAGCGAGCAGTACTTC. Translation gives CASGQTSGRSEQYF.

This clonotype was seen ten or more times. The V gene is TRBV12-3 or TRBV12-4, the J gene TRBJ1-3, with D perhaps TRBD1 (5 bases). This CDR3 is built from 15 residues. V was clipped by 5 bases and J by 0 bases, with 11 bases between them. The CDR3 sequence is CASSPQGFSGNTIYF. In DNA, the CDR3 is TGTGCCAGCAGTCCTCAGGGTTTCTCTGGAAACACCATATATTTT.

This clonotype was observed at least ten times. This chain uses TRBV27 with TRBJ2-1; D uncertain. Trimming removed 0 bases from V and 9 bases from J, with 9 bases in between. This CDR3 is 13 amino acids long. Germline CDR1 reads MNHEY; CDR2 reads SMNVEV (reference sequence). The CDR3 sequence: CASSLSVLGEQFF. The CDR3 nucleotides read TGTGCCAGCAGTTTATCAGTTCTGGGTGAGCAGTTCTTC.

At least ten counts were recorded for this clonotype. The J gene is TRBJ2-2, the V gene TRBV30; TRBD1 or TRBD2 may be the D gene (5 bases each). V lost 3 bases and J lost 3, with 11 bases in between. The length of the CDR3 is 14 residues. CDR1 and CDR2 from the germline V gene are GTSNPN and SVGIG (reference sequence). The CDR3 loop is CAWRGVRDTGELFF. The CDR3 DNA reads TGTGCCTGGAGGGGGGTTCGGGACACCGGGGAGCTGTTTTTT.

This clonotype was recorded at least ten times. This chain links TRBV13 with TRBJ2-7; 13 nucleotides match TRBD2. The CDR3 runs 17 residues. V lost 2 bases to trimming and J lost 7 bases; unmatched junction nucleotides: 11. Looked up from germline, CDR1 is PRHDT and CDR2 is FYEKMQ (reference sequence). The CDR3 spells CASSLRGTSGALGEQYF. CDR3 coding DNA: TGTGCCAGCAGCTTAAGGGGGACTAGCGGGGCACTGGGTGAGCAGTACTTC.

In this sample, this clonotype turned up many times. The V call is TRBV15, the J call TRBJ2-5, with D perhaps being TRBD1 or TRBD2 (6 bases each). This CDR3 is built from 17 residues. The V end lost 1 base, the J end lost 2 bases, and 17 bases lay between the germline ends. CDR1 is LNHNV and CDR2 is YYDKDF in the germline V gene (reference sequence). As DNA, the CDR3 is TGTGCCACCAGCAGAGCCCCAGGGGCCGGGGGTCAAGAGACCCAGTACTTC. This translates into CATSRAPGAGGQETQYF.

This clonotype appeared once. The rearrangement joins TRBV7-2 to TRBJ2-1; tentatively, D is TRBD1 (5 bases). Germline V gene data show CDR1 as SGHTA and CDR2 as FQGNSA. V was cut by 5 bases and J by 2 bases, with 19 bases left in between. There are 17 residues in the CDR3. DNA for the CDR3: TGTGCCAGCAGCCCCCAGACAGATCCAGGCCCCTACAATGAGCAGTTCTTC. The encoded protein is CASSPQTDPGPYNEQFF. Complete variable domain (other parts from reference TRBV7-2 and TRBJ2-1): GAGVSQSPSNKVTEKGKDVELRCDPISGHTALYWYRQSLGQGLEFLIYFQGNSAPDKSGLPSDRFSAERTGGSVSTLTIQRTQQEDSAVYLCASSPQTDPGPYNEQFFGPGTRLTVL.

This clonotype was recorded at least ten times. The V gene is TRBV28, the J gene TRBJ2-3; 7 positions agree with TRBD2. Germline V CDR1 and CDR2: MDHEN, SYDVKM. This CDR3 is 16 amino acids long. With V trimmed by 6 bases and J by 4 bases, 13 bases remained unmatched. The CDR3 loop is CASRIASSGYADTQYF. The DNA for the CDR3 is TGTGCCAGCAGGATCGCCTCTAGCGGTTACGCAGATACGCAGTATTTT.

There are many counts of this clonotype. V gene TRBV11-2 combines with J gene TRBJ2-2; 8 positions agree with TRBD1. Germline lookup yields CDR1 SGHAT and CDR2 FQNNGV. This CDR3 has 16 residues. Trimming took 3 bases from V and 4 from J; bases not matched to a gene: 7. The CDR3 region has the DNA TGTGCCAGCAGCTTGGCCGGACAGGGCGGCACCGGGGAGCTGTTTTTT. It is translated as CASSLAGQGGTGELFF.

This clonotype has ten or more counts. CDR3 residues: CASTHSGTSGSYEQFF. The CDR3 DNA follows: TGTGCCAGCACACACTCCGGGACTAGCGGGAGCTATGAGCAGTTCTTC. The chain has TRBV6-2 or TRBV6-3 and TRBJ2-1; 14 bases fit TRBD2. In germline, CDR1 is MNHEY, CDR2 SVGEGT. This CDR3 contains 16 residues. J was trimmed by 8 bases and V by 7 bases; bases with no gene match: 10.

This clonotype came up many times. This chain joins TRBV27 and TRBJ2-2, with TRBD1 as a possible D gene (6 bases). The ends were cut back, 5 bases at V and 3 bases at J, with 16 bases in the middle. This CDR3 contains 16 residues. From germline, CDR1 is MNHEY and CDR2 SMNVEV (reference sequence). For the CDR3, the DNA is TGTGCCAGCAGTCGCACCCCGGGACAACACACCGGGGAGCTGTTTTTT. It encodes CASSRTPGQHTGELFF.

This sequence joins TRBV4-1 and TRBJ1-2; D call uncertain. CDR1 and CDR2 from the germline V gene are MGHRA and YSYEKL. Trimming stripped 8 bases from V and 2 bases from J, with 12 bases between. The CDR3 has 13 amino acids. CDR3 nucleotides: TGCGCCAGCTGGAAGGCCGGGAACTATGGCTACACCTTC. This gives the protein CASWKAGNYGYTF.

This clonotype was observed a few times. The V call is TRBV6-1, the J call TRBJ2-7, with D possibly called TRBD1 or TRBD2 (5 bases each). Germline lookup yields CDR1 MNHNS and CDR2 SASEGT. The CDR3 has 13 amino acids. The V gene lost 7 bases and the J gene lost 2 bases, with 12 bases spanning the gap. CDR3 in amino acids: CASIRGWTYEQYF. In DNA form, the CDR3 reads TGTGCCAGCATCCGGGGCTGGACCTACGAGCAGTACTTC.

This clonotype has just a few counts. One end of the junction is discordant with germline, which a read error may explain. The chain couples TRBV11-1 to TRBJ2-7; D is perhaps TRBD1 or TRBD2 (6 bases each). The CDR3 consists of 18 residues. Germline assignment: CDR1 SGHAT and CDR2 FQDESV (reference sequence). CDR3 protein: CASSPIVSTGAPSYEQHF. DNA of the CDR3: TGTGCCAGCAGCCCCATAGTTTCAACGGGGGCTCCGTCCTACGAGCAGCACTTC. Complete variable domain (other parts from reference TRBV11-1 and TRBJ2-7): EAEVAQSPRYKITEKSQAVAFWCDPISGHATLYWYRQILGQGPELLVQFQDESVVDDSQLPKDRFSAERLKGVDSTLKIQPAELGDSAMYLCASSPIVSTGAPSYEQHFGPGTRLTVT.

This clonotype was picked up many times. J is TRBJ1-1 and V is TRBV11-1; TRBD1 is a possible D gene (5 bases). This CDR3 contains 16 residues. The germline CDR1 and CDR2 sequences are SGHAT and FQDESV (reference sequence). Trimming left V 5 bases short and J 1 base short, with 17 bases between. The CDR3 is CASSPEYGTANTEAFF. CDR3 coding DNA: TGTGCCAGCAGCCCCGAGTACGGGACGGCGAACACTGAAGCTTTCTTT.

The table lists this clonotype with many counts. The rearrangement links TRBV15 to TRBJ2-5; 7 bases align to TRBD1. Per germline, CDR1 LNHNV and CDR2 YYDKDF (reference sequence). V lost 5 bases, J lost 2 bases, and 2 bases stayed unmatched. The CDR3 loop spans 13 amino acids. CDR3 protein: CATSFRGQETQYF. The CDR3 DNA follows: TGTGCCACCAGCTTCAGGGGGCAAGAGACCCAGTACTTC.

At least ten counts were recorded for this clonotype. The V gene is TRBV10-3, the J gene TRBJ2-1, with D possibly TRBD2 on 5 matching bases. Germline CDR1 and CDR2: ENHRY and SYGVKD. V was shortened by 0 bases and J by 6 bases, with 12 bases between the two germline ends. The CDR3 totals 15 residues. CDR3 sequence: CAISESSGVSNEQFF. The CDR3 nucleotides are TGTGCCATCAGTGAGTCATCCGGGGTCTCCAATGAGCAGTTCTTC.

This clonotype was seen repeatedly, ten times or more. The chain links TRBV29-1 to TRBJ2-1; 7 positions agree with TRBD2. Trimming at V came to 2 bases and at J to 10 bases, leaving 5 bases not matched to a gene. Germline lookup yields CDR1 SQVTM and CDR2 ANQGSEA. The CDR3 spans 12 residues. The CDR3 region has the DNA TGCAGCGTTGAACGGACCGGGGGGGAGCAGTTCTTC. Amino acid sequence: CSVERTGGEQFF.

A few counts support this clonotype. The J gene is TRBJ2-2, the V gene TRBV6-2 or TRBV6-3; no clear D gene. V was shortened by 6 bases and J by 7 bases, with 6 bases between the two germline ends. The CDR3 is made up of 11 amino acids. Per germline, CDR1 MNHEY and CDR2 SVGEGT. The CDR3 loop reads CASSGGGELFF. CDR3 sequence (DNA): TGTGCCAGCAGCGGCGGCGGGGAGCTGTTTTTT.

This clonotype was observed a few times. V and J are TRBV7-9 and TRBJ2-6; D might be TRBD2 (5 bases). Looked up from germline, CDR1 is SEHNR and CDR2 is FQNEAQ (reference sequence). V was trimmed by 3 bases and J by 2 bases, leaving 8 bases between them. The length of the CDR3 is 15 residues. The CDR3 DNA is TGTGCCAGCAGCTTCGCGACTACTGGGGCCAACGTCCTGACTTTC. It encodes CASSFATTGANVLTF.

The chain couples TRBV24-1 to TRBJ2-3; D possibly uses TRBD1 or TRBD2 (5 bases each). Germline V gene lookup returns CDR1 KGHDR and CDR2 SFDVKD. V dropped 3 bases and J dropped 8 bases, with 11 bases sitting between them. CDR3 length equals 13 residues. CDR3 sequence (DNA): TGTGCCACCAGTGATCGGGACGCAAGTACGCAGTATTTT. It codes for CATSDRDASTQYF.

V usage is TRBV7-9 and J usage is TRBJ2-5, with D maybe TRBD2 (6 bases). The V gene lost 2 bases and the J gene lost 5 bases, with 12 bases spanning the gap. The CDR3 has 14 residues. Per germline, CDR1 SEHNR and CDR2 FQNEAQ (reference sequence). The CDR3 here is CASSLTTSVETQYF. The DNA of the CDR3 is TGTGCCAGCAGCTTAACGACTAGTGTGGAGACCCAGTACTTC.

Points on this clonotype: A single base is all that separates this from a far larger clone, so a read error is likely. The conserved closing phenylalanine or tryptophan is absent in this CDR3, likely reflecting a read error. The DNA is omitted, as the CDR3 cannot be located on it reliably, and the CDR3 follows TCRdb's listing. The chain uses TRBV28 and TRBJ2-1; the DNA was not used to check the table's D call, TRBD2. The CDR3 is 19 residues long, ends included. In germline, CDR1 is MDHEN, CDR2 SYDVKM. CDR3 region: CASSLSGLAGGQSTDTQYL.

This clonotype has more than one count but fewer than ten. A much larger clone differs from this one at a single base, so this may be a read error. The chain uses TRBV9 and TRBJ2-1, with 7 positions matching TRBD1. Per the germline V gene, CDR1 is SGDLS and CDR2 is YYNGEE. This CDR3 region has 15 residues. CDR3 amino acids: CASSVEGTVYNEQSF. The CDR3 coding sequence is TGTGCCAGCAGCGTAGAAGGGACAGTTTACAATGAGCAGTCCTTC.